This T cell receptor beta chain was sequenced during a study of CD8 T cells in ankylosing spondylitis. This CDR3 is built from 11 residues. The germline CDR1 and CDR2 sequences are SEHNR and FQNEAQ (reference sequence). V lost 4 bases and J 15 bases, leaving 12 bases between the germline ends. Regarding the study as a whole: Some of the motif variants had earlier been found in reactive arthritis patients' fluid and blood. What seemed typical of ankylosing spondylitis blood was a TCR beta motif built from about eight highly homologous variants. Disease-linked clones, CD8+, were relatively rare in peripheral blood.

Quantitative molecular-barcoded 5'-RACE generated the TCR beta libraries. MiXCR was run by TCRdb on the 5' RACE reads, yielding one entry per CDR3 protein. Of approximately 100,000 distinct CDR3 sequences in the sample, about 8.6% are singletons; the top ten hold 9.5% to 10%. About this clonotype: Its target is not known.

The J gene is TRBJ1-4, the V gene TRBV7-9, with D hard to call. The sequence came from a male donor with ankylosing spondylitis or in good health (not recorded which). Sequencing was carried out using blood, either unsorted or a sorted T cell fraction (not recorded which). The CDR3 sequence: CASSSNKRVFF. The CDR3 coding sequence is TGTGCCAGCAGCTCTAATAAGAGAGTGTTTTTT. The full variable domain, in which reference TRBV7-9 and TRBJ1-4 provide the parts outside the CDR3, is DTGVSQNPRHKITKRGQNVTFRCDPISEHNRLYWYRQTLGQGPEFLTYFQNEAQLEKSRLLSDRFSAERPKGSFSTLEIQRTEQGDSAMYLCASSSNKRVFFGSGTQLSVL.